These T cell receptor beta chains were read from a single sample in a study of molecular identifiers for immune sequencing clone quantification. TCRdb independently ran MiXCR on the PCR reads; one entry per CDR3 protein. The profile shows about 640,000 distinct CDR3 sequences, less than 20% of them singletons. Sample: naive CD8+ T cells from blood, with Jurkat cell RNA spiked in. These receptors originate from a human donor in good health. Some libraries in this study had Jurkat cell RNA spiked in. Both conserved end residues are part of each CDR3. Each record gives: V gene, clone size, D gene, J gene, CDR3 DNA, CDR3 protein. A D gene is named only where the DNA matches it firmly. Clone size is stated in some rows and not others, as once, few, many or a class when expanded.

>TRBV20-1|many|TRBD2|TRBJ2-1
TGCAGTGCTAGAGCAATGGGGACTAGCGAGTTACAGTTCTTC
CSARAMGTSELQFF
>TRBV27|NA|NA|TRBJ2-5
TGTGCCAGCAGTCCCTCCCCAAGCGAGACCCAGTACTTC
CASSPSPSETQYF
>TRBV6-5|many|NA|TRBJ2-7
TGTGCCAGCAGTTACTCGAGTCAGGGGGGTTACGAGCAGTACTTC
CASSYSSQGGYEQYF
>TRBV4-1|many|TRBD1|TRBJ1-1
TGCGCCAGCAGCCAAGTTGCGGGACAGCTGAACACTGAAGCTTTCTTT
CASSQVAGQLNTEAFF
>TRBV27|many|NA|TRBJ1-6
TGTGCCAGCAGGTTAACCGGGACAAATAGTTCACCCCTCCACTTT
CASRLTGTNSSPLHF
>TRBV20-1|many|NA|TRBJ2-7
TGCAGTGCTGAAATACTAGGATCTAGCTCCTACGAGCAGTACTTC
CSAEILGSSSYEQYF
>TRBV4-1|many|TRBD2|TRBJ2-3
TGCGCCAGCAGCCAAATCGAAGGACTAGCGGGCAACACAGATACGCAGTATTTT
CASSQIEGLAGNTDTQYF
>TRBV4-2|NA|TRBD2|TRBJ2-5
TGTACCAGCAGCCAAGAGACATCAGCGGGAGAAGGCCAAGAGACCCAGTACTTC
CTSSQETSAGEGQETQYF
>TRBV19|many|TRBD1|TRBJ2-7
TGTGCCAGTAGGCCGCCGGGACAGGGGTCCTACGAGCAGTACTTC
CASRPPGQGSYEQYF
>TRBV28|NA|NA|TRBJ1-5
TGTGCCAGTGTTCTCAACCCCGCGGTACATCAGCCCCAGCATTTT
CASVLNPAVHQPQHF
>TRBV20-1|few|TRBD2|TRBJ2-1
TGCAGTGCTAGAGATAAATTGCTAGCGGGAGCATCCGAGCAGTTCTTC
CSARDKLLAGASEQFF
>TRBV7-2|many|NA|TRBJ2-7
TGTGCCAGCAGCTTAGCCGGTCTAAGTGAGCAGTACTTC
CASSLAGLSEQYF
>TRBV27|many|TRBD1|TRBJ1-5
TGTGCCAGCAGCCGACAGGGCAACAATCAGCCCCAGCATTTT
CASSRQGNNQPQHF
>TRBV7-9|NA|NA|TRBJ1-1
TGTGCCAGTAGCTTAAGTCAGGGCCCCTTAAACACTGAAGCTTTCTTT
CASSLSQGPLNTEAFF
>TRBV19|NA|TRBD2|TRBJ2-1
TGTGCCAGTAGTATAGTTAGCGGGAGGGCAAATGAGCAGTTCTTC
CASSIVSGRANEQFF
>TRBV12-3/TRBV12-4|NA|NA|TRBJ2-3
TGTACCAGCAGCTACGGGAGCGTCACAGATACACAGTATTTT
CTSSYGSVTDTQYF
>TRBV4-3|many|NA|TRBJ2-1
TGCGCCAGCAGCCAAGATAAAAAGTCCCCTGAGCAGTTCTTC
CASSQDKKSPEQFF
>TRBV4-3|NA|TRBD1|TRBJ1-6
TGCGCCAGCAGCCCAGACAGGGCGAATTCACCCCTCCACTTT
CASSPDRANSPLHF